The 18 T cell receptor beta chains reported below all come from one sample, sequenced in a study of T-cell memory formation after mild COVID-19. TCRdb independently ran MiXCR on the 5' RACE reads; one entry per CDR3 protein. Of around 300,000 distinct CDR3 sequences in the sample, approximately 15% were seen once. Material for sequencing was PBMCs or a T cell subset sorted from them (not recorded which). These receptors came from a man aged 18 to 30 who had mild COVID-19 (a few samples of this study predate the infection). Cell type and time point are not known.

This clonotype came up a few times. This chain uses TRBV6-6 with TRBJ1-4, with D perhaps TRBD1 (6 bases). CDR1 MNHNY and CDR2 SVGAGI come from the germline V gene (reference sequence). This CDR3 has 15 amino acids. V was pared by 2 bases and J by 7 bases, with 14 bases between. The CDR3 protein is CASSYPTGLSEKLFF. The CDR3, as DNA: TGTGCCAGCAGTTACCCAACAGGGTTAAGTGAAAAACTGTTTTTT.

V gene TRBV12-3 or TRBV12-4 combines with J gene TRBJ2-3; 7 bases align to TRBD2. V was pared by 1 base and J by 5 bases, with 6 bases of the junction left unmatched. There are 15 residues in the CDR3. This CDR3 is CASSLEAGMGDTQYF. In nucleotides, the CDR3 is TGTGCCAGCAGTTTAGAAGCGGGGATGGGAGATACGCAGTATTTT.

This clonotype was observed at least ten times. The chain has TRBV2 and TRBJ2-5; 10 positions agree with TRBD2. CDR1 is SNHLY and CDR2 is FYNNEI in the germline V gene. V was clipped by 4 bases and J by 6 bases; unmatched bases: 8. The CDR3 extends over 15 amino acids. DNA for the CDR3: TGTGCCAGCAGTGTGGGCGAGCGGGGGGGCCAGACCCAGTACTTC. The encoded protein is CASSVGERGGQTQYF. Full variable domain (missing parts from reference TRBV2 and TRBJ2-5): EPEVTQTPSHQVTQMGQEVILRCVPISNHLYFYWYRQILGQKVEFLVSFYNNEISEKSEIFDDQFSVERPDGSNFTLKIRSTKLEDSAMYFCASSVGERGGQTQYFGPGTRLLVL.

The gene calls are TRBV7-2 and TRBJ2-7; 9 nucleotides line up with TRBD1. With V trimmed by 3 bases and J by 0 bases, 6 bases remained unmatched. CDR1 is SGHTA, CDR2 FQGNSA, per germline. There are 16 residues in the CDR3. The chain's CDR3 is CASSFAPGQGSYEQYF. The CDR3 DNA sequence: TGTGCCAGCAGCTTCGCTCCGGGACAGGGCTCCTACGAGCAGTACTTC. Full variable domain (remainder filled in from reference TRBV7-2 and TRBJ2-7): GAGVSQSPSNKVTEKGKDVELRCDPISGHTALYWYRQSLGQGLEFLIYFQGNSAPDKSGLPSDRFSAERTGGSVSTLTIQRTQQEDSAVYLCASSFAPGQGSYEQYFGPGTRLTVT.

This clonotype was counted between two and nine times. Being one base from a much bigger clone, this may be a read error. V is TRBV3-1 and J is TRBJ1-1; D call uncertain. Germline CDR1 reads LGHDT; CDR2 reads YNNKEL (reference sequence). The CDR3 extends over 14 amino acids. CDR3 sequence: CASRQEQTNTEAFF. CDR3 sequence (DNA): TGTGCCAGCAGACAAGAACAGACAAACACTGAAGCTTTCTTT.

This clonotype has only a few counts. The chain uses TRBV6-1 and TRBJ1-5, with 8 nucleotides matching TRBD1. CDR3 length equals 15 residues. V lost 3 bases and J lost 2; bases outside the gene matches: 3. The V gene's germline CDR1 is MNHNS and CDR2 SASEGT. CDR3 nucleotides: TGTGCCAGCAGTGACCAGGGGGCTGGCAATCAGCCCCAGCATTTT. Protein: CASSDQGAGNQPQHF.

CDR3 sequence (DNA): TGTGCCACCAGCAGAGAAAGCACCTCCTACAATGAGCAGTTCTTC. Encoded protein: CATSRESTSYNEQFF. The chain links TRBV15 to TRBJ2-1; D is unclear. V lost 0 bases, J lost 0 bases, and 6 bases lay in between. CDR1 and CDR2 (germline): LNHNV, YYDKDF (reference sequence). The CDR3 is made up of 15 amino acids.

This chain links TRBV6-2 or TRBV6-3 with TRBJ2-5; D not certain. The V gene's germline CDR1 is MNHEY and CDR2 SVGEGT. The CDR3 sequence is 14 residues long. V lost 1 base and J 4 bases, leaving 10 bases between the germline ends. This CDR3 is CASSYLGKRETQYF. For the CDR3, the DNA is TGTGCCAGCAGTTACTTAGGCAAGCGAGAGACCCAGTACTTC.

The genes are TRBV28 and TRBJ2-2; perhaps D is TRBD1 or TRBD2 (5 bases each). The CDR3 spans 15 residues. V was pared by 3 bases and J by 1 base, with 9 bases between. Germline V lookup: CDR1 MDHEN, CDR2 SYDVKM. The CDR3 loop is CASSLGVWNTGELFF. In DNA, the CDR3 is TGTGCCAGCAGTTTGGGGGTATGGAACACCGGGGAGCTGTTTTTT.

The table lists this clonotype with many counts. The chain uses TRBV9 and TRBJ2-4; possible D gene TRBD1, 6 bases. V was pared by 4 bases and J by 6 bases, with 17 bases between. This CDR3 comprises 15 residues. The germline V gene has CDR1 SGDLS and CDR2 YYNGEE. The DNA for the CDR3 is TGTGCCAGCAGCAAGACGACAGGACCCAGAAACATTCAGTACTTC. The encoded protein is CASSKTTGPRNIQYF.

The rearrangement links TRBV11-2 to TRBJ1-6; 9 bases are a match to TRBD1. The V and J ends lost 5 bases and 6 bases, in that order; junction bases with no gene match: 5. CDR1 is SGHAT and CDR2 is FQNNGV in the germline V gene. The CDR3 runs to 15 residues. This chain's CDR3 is CASSPGDRVNSPLHF. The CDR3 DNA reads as TGTGCCAGCAGCCCAGGGGACAGGGTTAATTCACCCCTCCACTTT. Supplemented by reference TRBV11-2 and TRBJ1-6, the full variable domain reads EAGVAQSPRYKIIEKRQSVAFWCNPISGHATLYWYQQILGQGPKLLIQFQNNGVVDDSQLPKDRFSAERLKGVDSTLKIQPAKLEDSAVYLCASSPGDRVNSPLHFGNGTRLTVT.

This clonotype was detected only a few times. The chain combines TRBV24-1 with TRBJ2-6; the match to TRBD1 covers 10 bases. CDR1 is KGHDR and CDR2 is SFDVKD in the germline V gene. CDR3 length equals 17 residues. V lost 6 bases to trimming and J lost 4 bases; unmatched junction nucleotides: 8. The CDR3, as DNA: TGTGCCACCAGTAACCGGGACAGGGGAGAGGGGGCCAACGTCCTGACTTTC. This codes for CATSNRDRGEGANVLTF.

CDR3 in DNA: TGTGCCAGCAGCCTACTAGCGGGGGCAGAGACCCAGTACTTC. This codes for CASSLLAGAETQYF. The chain has TRBV11-2 and TRBJ2-5; TRBD2 matches at 11 bases. The germline V gene has CDR1 SGHAT and CDR2 FQNNGV. V shed 5 bases, J shed 4 bases, and the junction held 3 bases outside the gene matches. The length of the CDR3 is 14 residues.

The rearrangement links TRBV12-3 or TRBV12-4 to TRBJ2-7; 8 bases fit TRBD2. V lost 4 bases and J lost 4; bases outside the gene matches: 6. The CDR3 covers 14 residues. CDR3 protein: CASSSQRGRYEQYF. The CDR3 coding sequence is TGTGCCAGCAGTTCCCAGCGGGGGCGGTACGAGCAGTACTTC.

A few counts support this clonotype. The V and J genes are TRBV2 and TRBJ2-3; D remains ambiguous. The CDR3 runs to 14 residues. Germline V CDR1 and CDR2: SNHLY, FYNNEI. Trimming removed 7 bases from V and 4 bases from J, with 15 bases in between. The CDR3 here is CASKEIVGADTQYF. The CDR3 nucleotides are TGTGCCAGCAAAGAGATCGTCGGAGCAGATACGCAGTATTTT.

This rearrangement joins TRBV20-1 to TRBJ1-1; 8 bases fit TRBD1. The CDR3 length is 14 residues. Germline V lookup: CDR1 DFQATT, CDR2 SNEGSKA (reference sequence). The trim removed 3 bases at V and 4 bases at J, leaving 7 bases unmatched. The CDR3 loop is CSASPTGEATEAFF. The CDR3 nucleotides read TGCAGTGCTAGCCCGACAGGGGAGGCCACTGAAGCTTTCTTT.

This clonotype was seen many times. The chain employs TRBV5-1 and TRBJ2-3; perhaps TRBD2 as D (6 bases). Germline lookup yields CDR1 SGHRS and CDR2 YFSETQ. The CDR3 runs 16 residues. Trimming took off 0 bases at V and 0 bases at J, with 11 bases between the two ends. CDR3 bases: TGCGCCAGCAGCTTGGCCCGGGGGTTTAGCACAGATACGCAGTATTTT. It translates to CASSLARGFSTDTQYF. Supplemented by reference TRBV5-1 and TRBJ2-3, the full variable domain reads KAGVTQTPRYLIKTRGQQVTLSCSPISGHRSVSWYQQTPGQGLQFLFEYFSETQRNKGNFPGRFSGRQFSNSRSEMNVSTLELGDSALYLCASSLARGFSTDTQYFGPGTRLTVL.

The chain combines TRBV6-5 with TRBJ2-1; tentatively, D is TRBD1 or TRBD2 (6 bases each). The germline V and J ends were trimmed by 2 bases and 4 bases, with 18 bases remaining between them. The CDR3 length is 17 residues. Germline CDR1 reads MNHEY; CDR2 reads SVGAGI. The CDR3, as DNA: TGTGCCAGCAGTTACGCCTCGAGGGGGGCCTTATACAATGAGCAGTTCTTC. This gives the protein CASSYASRGALYNEQFF.